The 12 T cell receptor beta chains listed next were all sequenced from one sample in a study of STAT5B mutations in CD4+ large granular lymphocyte leukemia. Only in-frame clones appear in the TCRdb table, and some are missing; sequencing was by immunoSEQ multiplex PCR. The sample holds about 36,000 clones, around 72% seen once. Material: CD4+ T cells from blood buffy coats. The receptors shown here come from a human donor in good health.

The chain employs TRBV27 and TRBJ2-6; tentatively, D is TRBD1 (6 bases). The germline CDR1 and CDR2 sequences are MNHEY and SMNVEV (reference sequence). V was trimmed by 6 bases and J by 1 base, leaving 13 bases between them. The CDR3 is made up of 16 amino acids. DNA of the CDR3: TGTGCCAGCAGGAGGACAGTAGGATCTGGGGCCAACGTCCTGACTTTC. This codes for CASRRTVGSGANVLTF.

This chain uses TRBV4-1 with TRBJ2-5; 12 bases are shared with TRBD1. The germline V gene has CDR1 MGHRA and CDR2 YSYEKL. The CDR3 has 16 residues. Losses at the gene ends were 2 bases for V and 5 bases for J; bases not matched to a gene: 6. The CDR3 DNA sequence: TGCGCCAGCAGCCAACGGGACAGGGGGCGCGGGGAGACCCAGTACTTC. This gives the protein CASSQRDRGRGETQYF.

The gene calls are TRBV7-2 and TRBJ2-3, with 14 bases fitting TRBD2. Trimming cost V 1 base and J 11 bases; bases outside gene matches: 5. The CDR3 covers 15 residues. Germline V CDR1 and CDR2: SGHTA, FQGNSA. The CDR3 here is CASSLGGLAGVMQYF. The CDR3 region has the DNA TGTGCCAGCAGCTTAGGGGGACTAGCGGGAGTTATGCAGTATTTT.

The rearrangement uses TRBV7-9 and TRBJ2-3, with 12 bases that match TRBD2. Germline trimming cut 4 bases from V and 1 base from J; bases unmatched to any gene: 3. Germline V gene data show CDR1 as SEHNR and CDR2 as FQNEAQ (reference sequence). The CDR3 runs 16 residues. This chain's CDR3 is CASSSRLAGGTDTQYF. The CDR3, as DNA: TGTGCCAGCAGCTCCAGACTAGCGGGGGGCACAGATACGCAGTATTTT.

The chain joins TRBV2 to TRBJ2-4; D is tentatively TRBD1 or TRBD2 (5 bases each). CDR1 and CDR2 (germline): SNHLY, FYNNEI. Trimming cost V 4 bases and J 9 bases, with 16 bases left between them. CDR3 length: 14 amino acids. The CDR3 sequence is CASSGAGAQGIQYF. CDR3 in DNA: TGTGCCAGCAGTGGGGCCGGGGCCCAGGGCATTCAGTACTTC.

The CDR3 loop reads CASSLLESGANVLTF. CDR3 DNA: TGCGCCAGCAGCTTGCTTGAATCTGGGGCCAACGTCCTGACTTTC. V gene TRBV5-1 combines with J gene TRBJ2-6, with D unresolved. There are 15 residues in the CDR3. Deletions cut 1 base from V and 1 base from J, with 6 bases between. CDR1 and CDR2 (germline): SGHRS, YFSETQ.

To note about this clone: The sample contains more than one DNA sequence encoding this CDR3. The rearrangement links TRBV4-3 to TRBJ1-1; a weak D match, TRBD1 (6 bases). Trimming cost V 0 bases and J 11 bases, with 13 bases left between them. Germline V CDR1 and CDR2: LGHNA, YSLEER. The CDR3 runs to 13 residues. The CDR3 protein is CASSQDAGTKAFF. The CDR3 DNA sequence: TGCGCCAGCAGCCAAGATGCCGGGACAAAGGCTTTCTTT.

CDR3 region: CASSLDYRQGAYEQYF. For the CDR3, the DNA is TGTGCCAGCAGCTTAGACTACCGGCAGGGGGCCTACGAGCAGTACTTC. The genes are TRBV11-2 and TRBJ2-7; 7 bases map to TRBD1. The CDR3 runs to 16 residues. Germline V gene data show CDR1 as SGHAT and CDR2 as FQNNGV. V trimming: 0 bases; J trimming: 2 bases; junction bases outside the gene matches: 7.

CDR3 in amino acids: CASKMGELAGGQETQYF. The DNA for the CDR3 is TGTGCCAGTAAAATGGGGGAACTAGCGGGAGGGCAAGAGACCCAGTACTTC. This chain joins TRBV19 and TRBJ2-5; 13 bases are a match to TRBD2. V gave up 7 bases and J gave up 2 bases; unmatched junction bases: 10. The germline V gene encodes CDR1 LNHDA and CDR2 SQIVND (reference sequence). The CDR3 extends over 17 amino acids. Filled out from reference TRBV19 and TRBJ2-5, the complete variable domain reads DGGITQSPKYLFRKEGQNVTLSCEQNLNHDAMYWYRQDPGQGLRLIYYSQIVNDFQKGDIAEGYSVSREKKESFPLTVTSAQKNPTAFYLCASKMGELAGGQETQYFGPGTRLLVL.

The chain joins TRBV19 to TRBJ2-1; D unclear. Germline V gene data show CDR1 as LNHDA and CDR2 as SQIVND (reference sequence). This CDR3 is built from 17 residues. Trimming left V 7 bases short and J 6 bases short, with 25 bases between. CDR3 DNA: TGTGCCAGTACTTCATCCCCCTCTAGAGCCCCAGGCAATGAGCAGTTCTTC. Translating it yields CASTSSPSRAPGNEQFF.

CDR3 sequence: CASSVGSGYTDTQYF. In nucleotides, the CDR3 is TGTGCCAGCAGCGTTGGTAGCGGCTACACAGATACGCAGTATTTT. This sequence joins TRBV9 and TRBJ2-3; D may be TRBD2 (6 bases). Trimming pared 2 bases from V and 2 bases from J, leaving 12 bases between. The CDR3 sequence is 15 residues long. Germline V gene lookup returns CDR1 SGDLS and CDR2 YYNGEE.

This clone was observed a handful of times. This chain joins TRBV5-4 and TRBJ2-7; perhaps TRBD2 as D (6 bases). The CDR3 is made up of 15 amino acids. CDR1 is SGHNT, CDR2 YYREEE, per germline (reference sequence). Trimming removed 1 base at V and 6 bases at J, with 17 bases between. The CDR3: CASSLRRARTGEQYF. CDR3 DNA sequence: TGTGCCAGCAGCTTGAGGAGGGCGCGGACGGGCGAGCAGTACTTC.